What follows are 10 T cell receptor beta chains derived from one specimen sequenced in a study of CD8 T cells in Susac syndrome (dated by TCRdb to about 2019). Library creation used the immunoSEQ multiplex PCR assay. RNA was extracted using the RNeasy kit, and roughly 0.45 to 1 microgram was reverse transcribed with random hexamers. Using fastp at Q25 and MiXCR, TCRdb reprocessed the public reads and kept productive beta chains. Identical CDR3 protein sequences are pooled into one entry, listed with their most common genes and DNA. The sample table holds 150,000 or so distinct CDR3 sequences, of which about 90% were seen once. The top ten clones comprise 0.08% of the sample. The sequencing input was CD4+ T cells from PBMCs. These receptors were collected from a human donor in good health.

The chain couples TRBV7-2 to TRBJ1-5, with 7 bases identical to TRBD1. The CDR3 spans 16 residues. V was clipped by 1 base and J by 2 bases; unmatched bases: 5. Germline V gene data show CDR1 as SGHTA and CDR2 as FQGNSA. CDR3 nucleotides: TGTGCCAGCAGCTTAGTGGTTGGACAGGGCAATCAGCCCCAGCATTTT. It encodes CASSLVVGQGNQPQHF.

The chain carries TRBV30 and TRBJ2-2, with D possibly being TRBD2 (5 bases). The V end was cut by 1 base, the J end by 6 bases, with 9 bases between. CDR3 length equals 13 residues. From germline, CDR1 is GTSNPN and CDR2 SVGIG (reference sequence). DNA for the CDR3: TGTGCCTGGAGTGGTTACGGGGCCGGGGAGCTGTTTTTT. Amino acid sequence: CAWSGYGAGELFF.

The V gene is TRBV3-1, the J gene TRBJ1-2, with 8 bases that match TRBD1. The trim removed 4 bases at V and 6 bases at J, leaving 10 bases unmatched. The length of the CDR3 is 15 residues. Germline values: CDR1 LGHDT, CDR2 YNNKEL (reference sequence). The DNA for the CDR3 is TGTGCCAGCAGCCTATATGACAGGGGAGATAATGGCTACACCTTC. Protein product: CASSLYDRGDNGYTF.

The chain is built from TRBV2 and TRBJ2-1, with 9 bases identical to TRBD1. The trim removed 8 bases at V and 3 bases at J, leaving 2 bases unmatched. Germline lookup yields CDR1 SNHLY and CDR2 FYNNEI. CDR3 length equals 13 residues. CDR3 sequence reads: CASSTGGYNEQFF. For the CDR3, the DNA is TGTGCCAGCTCGACAGGGGGCTACAATGAGCAGTTCTTC.

The genes are TRBV7-8 and TRBJ2-7; TRBD2 agrees at 7 bases. The V segment lost 5 bases and the J segment 4 bases; nucleotides outside the gene matches: 8. Germline V gene sequence: CDR1 SGHVS, CDR2 FQNEAQ. The length of the CDR3 is 14 residues. The CDR3 sequence: CASSLVGTKYEQYF. The CDR3 nucleotides read TGTGCCAGCAGCCTAGTGGGGACTAAATACGAGCAGTACTTC. The entire variable domain, with the rest obtained from reference TRBV7-8 and TRBJ2-7, is as follows: GAGVSQSPRYKVAKRGQDVALRCDPISGHVSLFWYQQALGQGPEFLTYFQNEAQLDKSGLPSDRFFAERPEGSVSTLKIQRTQQEDSAVYLCASSLVGTKYEQYFGPGTRLTVT.

The chain recombines TRBV10-3 with TRBJ2-1; the match to TRBD2 covers 10 bases. This CDR3 is built from 18 residues. The junction had 13 bases not matched to a gene; V was cut back by 3 bases and J by 5 bases. Germline V lookup: CDR1 ENHRY, CDR2 SYGVKD. CDR3: CAISDHPGLARVDNEQFF. In nucleotides, the CDR3 is TGTGCCATCAGTGACCATCCGGGACTAGCGAGAGTCGACAATGAGCAGTTCTTC.

The chain employs TRBV12-3 or TRBV12-4 and TRBJ2-5, with D perhaps TRBD2 (5 bases). V was trimmed by 7 bases and J by 1 base, leaving 10 bases between them. The CDR3 covers 13 residues. CDR3 DNA: TGTGCCAGCACTACGAGCGGCCAAGAGACCCAGTACTTC. The encoded protein is CASTTSGQETQYF.

J is TRBJ2-7 and V is TRBV6-2 or TRBV6-3, with 10 nucleotides matching TRBD1. The CDR3 spans 17 residues. Unmatched junction bases numbered 20, after V lost 6 bases and J lost 9 bases. Germline V gives CDR1 MNHEY, CDR2 SVGEGT. CDR3 loop: CASSPPQGGTGEFRQYF. Here the CDR3 DNA reads TGTGCCAGCAGCCCACCTCAAGGCGGGACAGGGGAGTTTCGGCAGTACTTC.

The DNA of the CDR3 is TGTGCCAGCTCACCACCTAACAGGGTGAACATGAACACTGAAGCTTTCTTT. It yields the protein CASSPPNRVNMNTEAFF. The J gene is TRBJ1-1, the V gene TRBV18; maybe TRBD1 (6 bases). Trimming cost V 0 bases and J 0 bases, with 14 bases left between them. The CDR3 contains 17 residues. The germline CDR1 and CDR2 sequences are KGHSH and LQKENI.

The chain recombines TRBV7-2 with TRBJ2-1; D uncertain. This CDR3 has 13 residues. Germline V lookup: CDR1 SGHTA, CDR2 FQGNSA. V dropped 2 bases and J dropped 5 bases, with 7 bases sitting between them. Here the CDR3 DNA reads TGTGCCAGCAGCTTACTCCTAGACAATGAGCAGTTCTTC. As protein: CASSLLLDNEQFF.